The sequence of this T cell receptor beta chain was determined in a study of T cell responses to AZD1222 COVID-19 vaccine. The method was immunoSEQ multiplex PCR; TCRdb's version includes in-frame clones alone and lacks a portion of them. Of about 150,000 clones in the sample, over 75% are singletons; the top ten hold approximately 5.6%. With 0 bases removed from V and 5 bases from J, the gap between germline ends came to 7 bases. The CDR3 spans 13 residues. From germline, CDR1 is MNHEY and CDR2 SVGAGI. The specimen was peripheral blood, collected 28 days after the second dose of the MenACWY control vaccine. The V and J genes are TRBV6-5 and TRBJ1-2; no reliable D call. The sequence derives from an adult who received the MenACWY meningococcal vaccine as a control. In DNA, the CDR3 is TGTGCCAGCAGTTACTCGGGGAATTATGGCTACACCTTC. It codes for CASSYSGNYGYTF.